This T cell receptor beta chain was captured in a study of response to subunit inactivated influenza vaccine. General study findings and limits: Authors suggested each seasonal flu vaccination may recruit only limited numbers of new T cells.

The CDR3 loop spans 17 amino acids. Germline V CDR1 and CDR2: SGHDT, YYEEEE. Between the trimmed V and J ends, which lost 4 bases and 1 base, there was a span of 20 bases. The sample holds a few counts of this clonotype. The antigen is unknown. Each CDR3 protein gets one entry after TCRdb re-called the RT-PCR reads with MiXCR. The sample contains about 570,000 distinct CDR3 sequences, 12% of which appear only once. The source is a man between 45 and 60 years old who received an inactivated influenza vaccine. V is TRBV5-6 and J is TRBJ2-5; tentatively, D is TRBD2 (5 bases). Here the sequenced sample was PBMCs from blood, taken on the day of vaccination. CDR3 in amino acids: CASSLEGSLGPQETQYF. The DNA of the CDR3 is TGTGCCAGCAGCCTTGAGGGTTCATTAGGCCCCCAAGAGACCCAGTACTTC.